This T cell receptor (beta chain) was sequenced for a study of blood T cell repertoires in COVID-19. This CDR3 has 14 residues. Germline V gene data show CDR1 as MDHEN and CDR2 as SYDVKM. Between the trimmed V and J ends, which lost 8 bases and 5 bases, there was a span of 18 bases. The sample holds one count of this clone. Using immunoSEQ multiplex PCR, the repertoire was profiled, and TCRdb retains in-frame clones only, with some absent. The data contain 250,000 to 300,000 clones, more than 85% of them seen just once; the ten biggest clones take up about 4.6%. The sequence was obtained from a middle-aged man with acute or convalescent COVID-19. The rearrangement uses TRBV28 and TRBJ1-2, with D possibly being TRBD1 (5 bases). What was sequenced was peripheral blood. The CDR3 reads CASGTSGSGYGYTF. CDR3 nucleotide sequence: TGTGCCAGCGGTACCTCAGGGTCAGGGTATGGCTACACCTTC.